This TCR beta chain was identified during a study of identical twins (dated by TCRdb to the mid-2010s). General notes on the study: The study deep-sequenced TCR alpha and beta repertoires from monozygotic twins, unrelated adults of various ages and cord blood to test whether fetal clonotypes persist. To rule out contamination, replicate twin experiments were performed at different times with different library preparation protocols. What the authors observed across the whole study: The excess sharing between twins in beta out-of-frame sequences was weaker because fewer shared sequences reduced the signal-to-noise ratio. Conclusions relied on cross-sectional statistical analysis, since the same donors could not be followed over many years. In monozygotic twins, recombination models systematically underestimated out-of-frame TCR alpha sharing, but the models matched the sharing seen between unrelated individuals. Fewer insertions were carried by abundant cord blood beta clonotypes; a weaker similar trend was observed in young adult naive repertoires, while no such trend was observed in memory repertoires. Invariant T cells such as MAIT and iNKT could partly confound zero-insertion analyses, though diverse VJ usage argued against this for most clonotypes. Compared with coincidental sharing between unrelated individuals, out-of-frame TCR alpha sequences shared between twins showed an excess of sequences with low generation probability.

From its cysteine to its phenylalanine, the CDR3 spans 16 amino acids. The CDR3 DNA has 48 bases and is translated from base 1. In the germline V gene, CDR1 corresponds to KGHDR and CDR2 to SFDVKD. From V the trimming removes 2 bases and from J it removes 4 bases, while the gene matches leave 4 bases of the junction unaccounted for. This clonotype turned up a few times. Which antigen it targets is not known. Per-base quality was not reported, and no clone a single base away is much larger than it. To prepare the library, 5' RACE was applied. Sequenced on an Illumina HiSeq 2000. A universal primer binding site was added through template switching, and the final cDNA carried a unique molecular identifier so that TCR cDNA molecules could be counted accurately. Specific primers in the conserved constant-segment region were used to synthesize first-strand cDNA for the TCR alpha and beta chains. Each cDNA library was double barcoded, with a SMART-Mk sample barcode plus Illumina barcodes, to control for contamination. TruSeq adapter sequences, together with Illumina sample barcodes, were added in two successive PCR steps. The Illumina HiSeq platform was used with custom primers to sequence TCR alpha and beta cDNA libraries. The source study handled its data this way. MiGEC processed the raw reads to extract unique molecular identifiers, while MiXCR was used to determine the CDR3 positions. Recombination models were inferred per individual with the repgenHMM and IGoR tools using an EM algorithm. The tcR package in R was used for shared clonotype analysis, with sharing normalized by the product of cloneset sizes. To study raw recombination free of thymic and clonal selection effects, out-of-frame nonproductive sequences were analyzed. The public reads were quality trimmed at Q25 with fastp and then assembled into clones with MiXCR by TCRdb, keeping productive beta chains. Every entry covers one CDR3 protein and lists the most common genes and DNA from its rows. TCRdb's processing, not the authors', yielded these V and J calls. The sample yields approximately 530,000 distinct CDR3 sequences; 20% to 25% were counted once. Of the sample, 0.48% is held by the ten largest clones.

Every donor was a healthy Caucasian. Three pairs of female monozygotic twins, all aged about 18 to 30 years, made up the twin cohort. Positive isolation kits from Invitrogen were used to isolate the CD4+ and CD8+ T cell populations. This sample was also put to use in a study of yellow fever vaccine responses in identical twins. As the second study states: The T cell response to vaccination in identical twins was reported by the authors to appear partly convergent and partly personalized. Focusing on identical twins, the study followed the T cell clones that responded to the vaccine, and did so with precision.

The V and J segments used are TRBV24-1 and TRBJ2-1, with 10 bases in between that match TRBD2. Sequencing input: CD4+ T cells sorted from blood. The sequence derives from a woman aged 18-35 years in good health. The CDR3 protein: CATSDSSTSGYNEQFF. The sequenced DNA is TGTGCCACCAGTGATTCCTCGACTAGCGGGTACAATGAGCAGTTCTTC.